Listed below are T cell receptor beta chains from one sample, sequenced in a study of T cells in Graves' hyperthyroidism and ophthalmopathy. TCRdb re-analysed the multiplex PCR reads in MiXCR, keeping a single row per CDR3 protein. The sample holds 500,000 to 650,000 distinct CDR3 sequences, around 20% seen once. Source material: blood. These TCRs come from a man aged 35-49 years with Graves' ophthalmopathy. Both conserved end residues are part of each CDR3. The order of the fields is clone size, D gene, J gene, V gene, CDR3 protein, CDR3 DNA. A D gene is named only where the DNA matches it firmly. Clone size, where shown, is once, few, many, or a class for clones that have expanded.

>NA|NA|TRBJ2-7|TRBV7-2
CASSRSASDSYEQYF
TGTGCCAGCAGCAGGTCAGCTAGCGACTCCTACGAGCAGTACTTC
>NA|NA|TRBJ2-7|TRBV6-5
CASSYGPGNGDYEQYF
TGTGCCAGCAGTTACGGGCCAGGGAATGGAGACTACGAGCAGTACTTC
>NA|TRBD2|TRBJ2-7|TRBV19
CASSTTSGDLREQYF
TGTGCCAGTAGTACGACTAGCGGGGACCTTCGCGAGCAGTACTTC
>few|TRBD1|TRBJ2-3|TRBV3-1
CASTLQGRPGDTQYF
TGTGCCAGCACCCTACAGGGGAGACCGGGAGATACGCAGTATTTT
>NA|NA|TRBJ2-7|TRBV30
CAWSVYRDEQYF
TGTGCCTGGAGTGTATACAGGGACGAGCAGTACTTC
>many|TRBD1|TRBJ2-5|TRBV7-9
CASSKTRGLEETQYF
TGTGCCAGCAGCAAGACCAGGGGGCTCGAGGAGACCCAGTACTTC
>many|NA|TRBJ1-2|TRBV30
CAWFAGYGYTF
TGTGCCTGGTTTGCAGGCTATGGCTACACCTTC
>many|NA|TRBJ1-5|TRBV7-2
CASSLDGGRVNQPQHF
TGTGCCAGCAGCTTAGATGGGGGGCGGGTCAATCAGCCCCAGCATTTT
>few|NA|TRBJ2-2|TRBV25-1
CASLQGGNTGELFF
TGTGCCAGCTTGCAGGGGGGAAACACCGGGGAGCTGTTTTTT
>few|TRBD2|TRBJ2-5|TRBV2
CASSRDYPGYF
TGTGCCAGCAGTAGGGACTATCCGGGGTACTTC
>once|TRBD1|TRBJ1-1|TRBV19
CASSTQGAQNTEAFF
TGTGCCAGTAGTACCCAGGGGGCGCAGAACACTGAAGCTTTCTTT